This TCR beta chain came from a study of cytotoxic CD8 clonotypes in ibrutinib-treated CLL (dated by TCRdb to about 2021). About the full investigation: The cohort included about 15 treatment-naive and approximately twelve relapsed/refractory patients; approximately 17 were IGHV unmutated. Partial responses were observed in about 25 patients and complete responses in 2; after a median follow-up of around 68 months, remission was maintained in around 14 patients and progression was observed in about twelve. Response samples were taken after a median of 12 months on treatment, ranging from about 6 to 36 months. On average, each sample had roughly 250,000 productive templates and more than 85,000 productive rearrangements. Longitudinal samples were available for about 30% of the roughly 86 trial participants. Cryopreserved peripheral blood mononuclear cells were collected before treatment, at response, and at either disease progression or sustained remission. All remission and progressive disease samples were collected while patients were still receiving ibrutinib. On the study overall, not on this receptor specifically: Sampling times were not matched between patients in sustained remission and patients whose disease was progressing, and lymph node repertoires were not examined. At baseline, clonality was higher than in age-matched healthy donors and showed a strong correlation with circulating CD8+ T-cell counts. An increase in clonality was observed at ibrutinib response, with clonality remaining stable during sustained remission and falling back toward baseline at progression. Public clonotypes were rare and either shrank or stayed stable during treatment, and the rise in clonality at ibrutinib response reflected expansion of private clonotypes.

A MiSeq instrument was used for deep resolution sequencing, which targeted depths ranging from 1 in 1 million up to 1 in 200,000 T cells, with coverage averaging 10x for each clonotype. The immunoSEQ hsTCRB Kit was used to generate the TCR beta libraries. Turning to the authors' computational methods: Data were analyzed with ImmunoSEQ Data Assistant and ImmunoSEQ Analyzer, with V, D and J genes assigned per IMGT definitions. Clonality, which ranges from 0 to 1, was calculated by subtracting the normalized Shannon entropy of productive rearrangement frequencies from one. Only overrepresented clonotypes making up at least 0.05% of the repertoire of each patient were included in the public clonotype analysis. Roughly 12 age-matched healthy donor repertoires from immuneACCESS were used as controls for clonality. TCRdb carries this immuneACCESS record with in-frame sequences only. Its versions omit some clonotypes, under half of them owing to an unresolved V gene in the studies checked, with the rest unexplained. V, J and clone size are those of that table, while D and trimming were read from the DNA. The sample table contains 250,000 to 350,000 clones; only one count was recorded for approximately 79% of them. Roughly 5% of the sample lies in the top ten.

The germline V gene encodes CDR1 SGHAT and CDR2 FQNNGV. The CDR3 spans 15 residues, from the cysteine through the phenylalanine. Only the CDR3 portion is preserved as DNA: 45 bases, with reading frame beginning at the first base. V lost 0 bases and J lost 2 bases; the stretch between them is 10 bases long. This clone has only a few counts. The clone's antigen remains unknown. No base quality information exists; no much larger clone differs at one position. The time point label corresponds to: progressive disease on ibrutinib. Roughly 2 micrograms of genomic DNA were extracted from cryopreserved PBMCs for TCR beta library preparation. Longitudinal blood samples from CLL patients on ibrutinib monotherapy underwent high-throughput TCR beta sequencing. The patients took part in an open-label, single-center phase 2 trial of ibrutinib monotherapy.

The TCR originated in a human donor with chronic lymphocytic leukemia. The sample here was PBMCs, taken at disease progression, from a patient treated with ibrutinib. The chain employs TRBV11-2 and TRBJ2-5; the D region possibly corresponds to TRBD1 (5 bases align). Here is the DNA: TGTGCCAGCAGCTTAGATGGGTACAGGCAAGAGACCCAGTACTTC. Its protein reads: CASSLDGYRQETQYF.